A single T cell receptor (gamma chain) is shown here with its context. Antigen: not known. Other DNA sequences in the sample encode the same CDR3. The CDR3 has 13 amino acids. Germline V gives CDR1 VTNTFY, CDR2 YDVSTARD (reference sequence). After removal of 1 base from V and 3 bases from J, the junction contained 3 bases not matched to a gene. Alphabeta T cells were depleted, then CD3+ Vdelta1+ Vdelta2- thymocytes were FACS-sorted. These data belong to a study of Vδ1+ human thymocytes. Study observations and caveats: The authors advised highly purified populations and single-cell validation. Thymic TRG and TRD repertoires appeared highly polyclonal, with Gaussian CDR3 length distributions.

RNA was extracted from the cells and then reverse transcribed. Multiplex PCR used pooled V-gene forward primers and a constant-region reverse primer to amplify CDR3s. TCRdb re-called the multiplex PCR reads through CATT. The sample records approximately 40,000 gamma-chain clones, 20% being singletons. V usage is TRGV3 and J usage is TRGJ1 or TRGJ2. The specimen was Vdelta1+ gamma-delta thymocytes from the thymus. Subset meaning: FACS-sorted CD3+ TCRalphabeta- TCRVdelta1+ TCRVdelta2- thymocytes. The source of this sequence is a girl under three years old who had congenital heart surgery. The CDR3: CATWDSLYYKKLF. CDR3 nucleotide sequence: TGTGCCACCTGGGACAGCCTTTATTATAAGAAACTCTTT.